A selection of T cell receptor beta chains follows, all from one sample in a study of blood T cells in healthy people across ages. TCRdb reprocessed the 5' RACE reads with MiXCR, giving one entry per CDR3 protein. The sample contains some 1,000,000 distinct CDR3 sequences, almost 25% of which appear only once. This same sample was also part of a study on T cells of mothers and their children.

Material for sequencing was blood. These receptors all come from a girl aged 2 to 10 in good health. The conserved cysteine and the conserved F or W are not part of the CDR3 here. The order of the fields is V gene, J gene, CDR3 protein.

V: TRBV9
J: .
CDR3: ASSADSLEQY

V: TRBV5-1
J: TRBJ2-7
CDR3: ASSRLDRKDEQY

V: TRBV14
J: TRBJ2-4
CDR3: ASSPLSWDGDIQY

V: TRBV4-3
J: TRBJ1-1
CDR3: ASSQDLPSAGRGDTEAF

V: TRBV20-1
J: TRBJ2-4
CDR3: SVRGAGDKNIQY

V: TRBV6-5
J: TRBJ1-2
CDR3: ASSVATGVGGYT

V: TRBV20-1
J: .
CDR3: SARELAGGHEQY

V: TRBV29-1
J: TRBJ1-1
CDR3: SVGQNTEAF

V: TRBV9
J: .
CDR3: ASSLPGRDHEQY

V: TRBV15
J: TRBJ2-3
CDR3: ATSPTALMSDTQY

V: TRBV5-5
J: .
CDR3: ASRTGPRGETQY

V: TRBV5-6
J: TRBJ2-5
CDR3: ASRYGLTQETQY

V: TRBV11-2
J: TRBJ2-3
CDR3: ASIPWGTSEGTDTQY

V: TRBV4-1
J: TRBJ2-7
CDR3: ASSQLVQLAGVGEQY

V: TRBV11-1
J: TRBJ2-1
CDR3: ASSFGTSGRSGEQF

V: TRBV9
J: TRBJ2-1
CDR3: ASSFRDVEQF

V: TRBV6-1
J: .
CDR3: ASTSWGENEQF

V: TRBV21-1
J: TRBJ2-5
CDR3: ASRTSGGPETQY

V: TRBV6-2/TRBV6-3
J: TRBJ1-1
CDR3: ASSYSIQENTEAF

V: TRBV6-5
J: TRBJ2-7
CDR3: ASSPNAGGVSYEQY

V: TRBV6-6
J: TRBJ2-7
CDR3: ASSNGYEQY

V: TRBV13
J: TRBJ2-7
CDR3: ASSSGRVEQY

V: TRBV2
J: .
CDR3: ASSAGGARYEQY

V: TRBV20-1
J: TRBJ2-7
CDR3: SAGQGPSEQY

V: TRBV7-9
J: TRBJ2-3
CDR3: ASSVGQVRDTQY

V: TRBV5-1
J: TRBJ2-6
CDR3: ASSFLAGGSSGANVLT

V: TRBV10-3
J: TRBJ2-1
CDR3: AISDPGTSGGAYNEQF

V: TRBV6-6
J: TRBJ2-7
CDR3: ASSYRGNYEQY

V: TRBV21-1
J: .
CDR3: ASSKRDRDYNEQF